This T cell receptor (beta chain) originates from a study of blood T cell repertoires in COVID-19. Libraries were prepared by immunoSEQ multiplex PCR; TCRdb keeps only in-frame clonotypes and omits some of them. The table records 200,000 to 300,000 clones, about 88% of them present only once. From germline, CDR1 is SGHRS and CDR2 YFSETQ. V was cut by 5 bases and J by 5 bases, with 10 bases left in between. CDR3 length: 12 residues. The TCR comes from a man aged 30 to 45 with active or convalescent COVID-19. Material for sequencing was peripheral blood. The chain employs TRBV5-1 and TRBJ1-1; D ambiguous. The DNA for the CDR3 is TGCGCCAGCAGTTATGGGGAGACTGAAGCTTTCTTT. Amino acid sequence: CASSYGETEAFF.